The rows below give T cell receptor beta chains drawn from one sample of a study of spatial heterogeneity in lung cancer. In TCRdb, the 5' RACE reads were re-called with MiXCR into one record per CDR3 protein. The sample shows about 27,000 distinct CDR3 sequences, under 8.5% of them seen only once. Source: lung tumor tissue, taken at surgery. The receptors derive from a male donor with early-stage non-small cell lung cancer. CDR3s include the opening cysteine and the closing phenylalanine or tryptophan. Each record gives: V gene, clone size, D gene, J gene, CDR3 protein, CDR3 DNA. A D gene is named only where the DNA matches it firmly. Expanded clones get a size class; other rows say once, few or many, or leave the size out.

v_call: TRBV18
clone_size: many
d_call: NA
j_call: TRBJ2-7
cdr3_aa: CASSPQSPPYEQYF
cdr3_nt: TGTGCCAGCTCACCCCAAAGCCCCCCCTACGAGCAGTACTTC

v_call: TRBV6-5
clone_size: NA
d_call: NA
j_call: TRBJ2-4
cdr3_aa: CAVGNPAKNIQYF
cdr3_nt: TGTGCCGTGGGAAACCCAGCCAAAAACATTCAGTACTTC

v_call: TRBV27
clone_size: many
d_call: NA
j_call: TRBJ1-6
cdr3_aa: CASSFYLGKNSPLHF
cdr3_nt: TGTGCCAGCAGTTTCTATCTGGGGAAGAATTCACCCCTCCACTTT

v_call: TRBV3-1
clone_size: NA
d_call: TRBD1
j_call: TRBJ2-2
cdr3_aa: CASSQHGTGGTGELFF
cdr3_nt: TGTGCCAGCAGCCAACACGGGACAGGGGGCACCGGGGAGCTGTTTTTT

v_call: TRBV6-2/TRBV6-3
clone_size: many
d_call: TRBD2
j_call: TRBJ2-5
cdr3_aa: CATQPRGEQETQYF
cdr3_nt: TGTGCCACCCAACCGCGGGGGGAGCAAGAGACCCAGTACTTC

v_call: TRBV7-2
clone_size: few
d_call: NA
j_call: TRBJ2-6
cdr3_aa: CASSRGSSGANVLTF
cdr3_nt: TGTGCCAGCAGCCGAGGGAGCTCTGGGGCCAACGTCCTGACTTTC

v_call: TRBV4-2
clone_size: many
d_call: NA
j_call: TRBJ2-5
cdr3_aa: CASSQAGRDEYQETQYF
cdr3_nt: TGTGCCAGCAGCCAAGCAGGGCGGGACGAGTACCAAGAGACCCAGTACTTC

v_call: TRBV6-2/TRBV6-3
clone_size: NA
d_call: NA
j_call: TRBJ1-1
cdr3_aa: CASSYLMNTEAFF
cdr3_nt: TGTGCCAGCAGTTACCTCATGAACACTGAAGCTTTCTTT

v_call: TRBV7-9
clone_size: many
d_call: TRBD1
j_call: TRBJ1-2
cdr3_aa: CASSLLKGTGFGYTF
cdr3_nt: TGTGCCAGCAGCTTACTAAAAGGGACAGGGTTCGGCTACACCTTC

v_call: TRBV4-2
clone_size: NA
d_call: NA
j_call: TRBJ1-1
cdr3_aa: CASSLDTLNTEAFF
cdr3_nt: TGTGCCAGCAGCCTGGACACCCTGAACACTGAAGCTTTCTTT

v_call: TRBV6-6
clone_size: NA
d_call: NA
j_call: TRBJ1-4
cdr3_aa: CASTQTGVTGTNEKLFF
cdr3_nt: TGTGCCAGCACCCAAACCGGGGTAACAGGAACTAATGAAAAACTGTTTTTT

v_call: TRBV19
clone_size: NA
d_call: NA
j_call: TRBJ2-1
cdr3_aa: CASSILSSSYNEQFF
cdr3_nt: TGTGCCAGTAGTATCCTCTCGAGCTCCTACAATGAGCAGTTCTTC

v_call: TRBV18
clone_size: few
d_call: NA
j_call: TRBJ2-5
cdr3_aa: CASSQTTSGVETQYF
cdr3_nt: TGTGCCAGCTCACAGACGACCTCGGGTGTAGAGACCCAGTACTTC

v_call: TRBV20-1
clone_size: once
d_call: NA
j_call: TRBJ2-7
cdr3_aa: CSASLRSYEQYF
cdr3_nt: TGCAGTGCCAGCCTTCGATCCTACGAGCAGTACTTC

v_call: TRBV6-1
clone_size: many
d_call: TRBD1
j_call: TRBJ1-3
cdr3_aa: CASSITGDSGNTIYF
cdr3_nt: TGTGCCAGCAGCATTACAGGGGACTCTGGAAACACCATATATTTT

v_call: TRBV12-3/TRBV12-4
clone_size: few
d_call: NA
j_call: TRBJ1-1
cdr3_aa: CASSSRGRMNTEAFF
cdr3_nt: TGTGCCAGCAGTTCCCGAGGCAGGATGAACACTGAAGCTTTCTTT

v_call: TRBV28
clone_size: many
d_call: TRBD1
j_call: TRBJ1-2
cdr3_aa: CASSSYTGTVNGYTF
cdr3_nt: TGTGCCAGCAGTTCGTATACCGGGACAGTAAACGGCTACACCTTC

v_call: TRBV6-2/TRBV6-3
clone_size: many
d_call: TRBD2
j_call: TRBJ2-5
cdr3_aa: CASKIAGQETQYF
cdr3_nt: TGTGCCAGCAAAATAGCGGGGCAAGAGACCCAGTACTTC

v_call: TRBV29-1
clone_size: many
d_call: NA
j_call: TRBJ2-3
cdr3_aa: CSAGIRQASTDTQYF
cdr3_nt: TGCAGCGCTGGAATCAGACAGGCGAGCACAGATACGCAGTATTTT

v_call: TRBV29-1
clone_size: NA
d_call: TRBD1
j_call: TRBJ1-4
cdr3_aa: CSVTNRGLGEKLFF
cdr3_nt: TGCAGCGTTACGAACAGGGGCCTAGGAGAAAAACTGTTTTTT

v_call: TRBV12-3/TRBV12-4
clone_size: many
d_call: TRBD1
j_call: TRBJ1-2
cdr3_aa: CASSKTGEIGYTF
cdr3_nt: TGTGCCAGCAGTAAGACAGGGGAGATAGGCTACACCTTC

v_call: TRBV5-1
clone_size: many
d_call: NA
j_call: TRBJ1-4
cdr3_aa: CASSLAGAPDEKLFF
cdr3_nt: TGCGCCAGCAGCTTGGCAGGGGCGCCGGATGAAAAACTGTTTTTT

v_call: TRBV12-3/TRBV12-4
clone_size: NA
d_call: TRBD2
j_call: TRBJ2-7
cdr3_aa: CASRRGGTPDEQYF
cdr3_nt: TGTGCCAGCAGAAGGGGAGGGACCCCAGACGAGCAGTACTTC

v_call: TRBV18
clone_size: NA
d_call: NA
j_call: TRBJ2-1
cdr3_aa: CASSPKGGFYNEQFF
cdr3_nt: TGTGCCAGCTCACCAAAGGGGGGTTTCTACAATGAGCAGTTCTTC

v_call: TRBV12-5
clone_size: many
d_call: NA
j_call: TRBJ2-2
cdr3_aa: CASGRDTGELFF
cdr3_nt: TGTGCTAGTGGCAGAGATACCGGGGAGCTGTTTTTT

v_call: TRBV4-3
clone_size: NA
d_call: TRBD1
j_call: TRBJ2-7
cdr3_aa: CASSQDLWDSYEQYF
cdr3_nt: TGCGCCAGCAGCCAAGATCTCTGGGACAGCTACGAGCAGTACTTC

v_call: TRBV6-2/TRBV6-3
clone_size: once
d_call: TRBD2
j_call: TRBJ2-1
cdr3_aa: CASSGVYYNEQFF
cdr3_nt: TGTGCCAGTAGCGGGGTGTACTACAATGAGCAGTTCTTC

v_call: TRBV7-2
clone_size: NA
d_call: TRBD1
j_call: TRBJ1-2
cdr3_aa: CASSLGGQGRTF
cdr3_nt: TGTGCCAGCAGCTTAGGAGGACAGGGTAGAACCTTC

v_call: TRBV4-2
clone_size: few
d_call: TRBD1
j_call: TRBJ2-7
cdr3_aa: CASSQPGRDRSYEQYF
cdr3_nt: TGTGCCAGCAGCCAACCCGGTAGGGACAGATCCTACGAGCAGTACTTC

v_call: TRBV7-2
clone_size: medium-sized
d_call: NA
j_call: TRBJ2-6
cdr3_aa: CASSPGRSGANVLTF
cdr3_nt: TGTGCCAGCAGCCCGGGACGCTCTGGGGCCAACGTCCTGACTTTC

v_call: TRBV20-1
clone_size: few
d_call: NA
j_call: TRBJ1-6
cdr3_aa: CSASPLGVPYNSPLHF
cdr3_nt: TGCAGTGCCTCCCCTTTAGGGGTTCCCTATAATTCACCCCTCCACTTT

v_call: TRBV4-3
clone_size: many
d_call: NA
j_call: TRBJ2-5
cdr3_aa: CASSQDLAQYQETQYF
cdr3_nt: TGCGCCAGCAGCCAAGATCTCGCCCAGTACCAAGAGACCCAGTACTTC

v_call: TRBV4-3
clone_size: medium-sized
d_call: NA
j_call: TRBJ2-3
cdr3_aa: CASSQVPAWRGHTDTQYF
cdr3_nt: TGCGCCAGCAGCCAAGTTCCCGCTTGGCGGGGGCACACAGATACGCAGTATTTT

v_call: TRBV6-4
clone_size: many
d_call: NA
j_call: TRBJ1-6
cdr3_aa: CASTPSPGNSPLHF
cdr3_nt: TGTGCCAGCACCCCGTCCCCGGGCAATTCACCCCTCCACTTT

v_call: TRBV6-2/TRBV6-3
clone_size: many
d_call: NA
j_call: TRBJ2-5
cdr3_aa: CASTRQAQETQYF
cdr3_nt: TGTGCCAGCACCCGACAGGCCCAAGAGACCCAGTACTTC

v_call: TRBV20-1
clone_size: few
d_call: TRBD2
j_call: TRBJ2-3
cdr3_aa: CSAPEFGGGTDTQYF
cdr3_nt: TGCAGTGCGCCGGAATTTGGGGGGGGTACAGATACGCAGTATTTT

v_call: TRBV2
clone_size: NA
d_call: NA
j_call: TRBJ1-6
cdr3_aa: CASSEAGQWDSPLHF
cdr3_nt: TGTGCCAGCAGTGAAGCCGGCCAATGGGACTCACCCCTCCACTTT

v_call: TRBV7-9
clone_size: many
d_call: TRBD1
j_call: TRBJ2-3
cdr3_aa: CASSFGQGADTQYF
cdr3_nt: TGTGCCAGCAGCTTCGGACAGGGTGCAGATACGCAGTATTTT

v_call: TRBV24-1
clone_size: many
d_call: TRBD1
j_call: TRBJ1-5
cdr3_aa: CATSAGGAFYQPQHF
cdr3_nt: TGTGCCACCAGTGCAGGGGGCGCCTTCTATCAGCCCCAGCATTTT

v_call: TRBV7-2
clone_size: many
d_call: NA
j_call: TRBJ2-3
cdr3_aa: CASSFMRGTDTQYF
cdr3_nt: TGTGCCAGCAGCTTTATGCGGGGCACAGATACGCAGTATTTT

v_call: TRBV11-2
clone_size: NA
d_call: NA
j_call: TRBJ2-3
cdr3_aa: CASSLVGGSSTDTQYF
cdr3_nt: TGTGCCAGCAGCTTAGTAGGCGGTTCTAGCACAGATACGCAGTATTTT

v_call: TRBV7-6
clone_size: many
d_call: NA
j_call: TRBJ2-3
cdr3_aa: CASSLPPPGVTQYF
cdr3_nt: TGTGCCAGCAGCTTACCCCCCCCAGGGGTAACGCAGTATTTT

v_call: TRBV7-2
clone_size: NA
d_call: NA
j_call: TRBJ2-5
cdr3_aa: CASSPHTGQETQYF
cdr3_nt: TGTGCCAGCAGCCCTCACACCGGGCAAGAGACCCAGTACTTC

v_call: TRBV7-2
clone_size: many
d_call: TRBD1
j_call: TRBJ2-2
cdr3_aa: CASSLVIGGGTGELFF
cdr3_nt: TGTGCCAGCAGCCTCGTGATAGGGGGCGGAACCGGGGAGCTGTTTTTT

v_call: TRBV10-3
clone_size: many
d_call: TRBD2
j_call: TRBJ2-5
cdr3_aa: CAISSPGLASQETQYF
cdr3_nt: TGTGCCATCAGTTCACCGGGACTAGCTTCCCAAGAGACCCAGTACTTC

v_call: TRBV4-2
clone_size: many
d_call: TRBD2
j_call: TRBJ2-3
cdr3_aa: CASSQGASGGAGGTDTQYF
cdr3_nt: TGTGCCAGCAGCCAAGGGGCCAGCGGGGGGGCCGGGGGAACAGATACGCAGTATTTT

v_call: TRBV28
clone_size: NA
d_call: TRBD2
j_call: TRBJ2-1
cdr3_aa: CASSTASGGGDEQFF
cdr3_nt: TGTGCCAGCAGTACTGCTAGCGGGGGAGGGGATGAGCAGTTCTTC

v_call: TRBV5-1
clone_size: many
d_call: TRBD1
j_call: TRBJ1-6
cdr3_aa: CASSKEQGVNSPLHF
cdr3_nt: TGCGCCAGCAGCAAAGAACAGGGGGTAAATTCACCCCTCCACTTT

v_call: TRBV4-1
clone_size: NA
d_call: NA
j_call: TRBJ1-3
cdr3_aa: CASSHVEKRDTIYF
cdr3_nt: TGCGCCAGCAGCCATGTGGAAAAACGGGACACCATATATTTT